This T cell receptor beta chain was sequenced during a study of beta chain features in type 1 diabetes. For the study at large: Patient and healthy donor groups were alike in age, gender and cell yields.

Expressed TCRB transcripts were sequenced, since all the RNA that had been isolated was reverse transcribed. Assay used: immunoSEQ multiplex PCR; TCRdb lists only in-frame clones, some missing. The sample comprises roughly 450,000 clones, about an eighth of which are singletons, and about 0.042% rests with the top ten. The CDR3 is 15 residues long. The germline V gene has CDR1 SNHLY and CDR2 FYNNEI. The trim removed 2 bases at V and 10 bases at J, leaving 7 bases unmatched. Study outcomes and limitations: A cDNA-based sequencing approach could over-represent cells with high TCR expression. Among patients, naive, central memory and Treg TCRB repertoires appeared more similar than among healthy donors. In every one of the four CD4+ subsets, TCRB CDR3s were moderately but significantly shorter in Type 1 diabetes patients.

This clone was seen a handful of times. The antigen is unknown. The rearrangement uses TRBV2 and TRBJ1-6, with 8 bases that match TRBD1. The receptor was isolated from a woman in her late teens or twenties in good health. The sequencing sample was made of naive CD4+ T cells from blood. CDR3 sequence reads: CASSESSWTGSPLHF. CDR3 nucleotides: TGTGCCAGCAGTGAATCTTCCTGGACAGGGTCACCCCTCCACTTT.